The 28 T cell receptor beta chains reported below all come from one sample, sequenced in a study of T cells in Graves' hyperthyroidism and ophthalmopathy. Amplified regions were TCR beta CDR3 sequences from RNA transcripts. RT-PCR in the first round (using the HTBI primer set) targeted the TCR CDR3. TCRdb called the multiplex PCR reads again in MiXCR, with one record for every CDR3 protein. The top ten hold under 35% of the sample, which has tens of thousands of distinct CDR3 sequences, roughly 56% seen once. The sample consisted of peripheral blood or thyroid tissue (not recorded which). All receptors derive from a man aged 18 to 29 with Graves' hyperthyroidism.

This clonotype appeared many times. The CDR3, as DNA: TGTGCCAGCAGCTTATTACTAGCGGGATATGGTACCGGGGAGCTGTTTTTT. Its protein product is CASSLLLAGYGTGELFF. The V call is TRBV7-6, the J call TRBJ2-2, with 10 bases aligning to TRBD2. Germline lookup yields CDR1 SGHVS and CDR2 FNYEAQ. The trim removed 2 bases at V and 5 bases at J, leaving 8 bases unmatched. CDR3 length: 17 amino acids.

This clonotype was recorded once. A junction boundary mismatches the germline segment, possibly from a read error. The J gene is TRBJ1-1, the V gene TRBV7-8; 7 bases align to TRBD1. The CDR3 totals 17 residues. The V gene's germline CDR1 is SGHVS and CDR2 FQNEAQ. The CDR3 reads CASSQEVVGQGDTEAFF. The CDR3 region has the DNA TGCGCCAGCAGCCAAGAAGTCGTAGGGCAGGGGGACACTGAAGCTTTCTTT.

The J gene is TRBJ1-6, the V gene TRBV20-1, with 8 positions matching TRBD1. CDR1 DFQATT and CDR2 SNEGSKA come from the germline V gene (reference sequence). The ends lost 3 bases at V and 13 bases at J; junction bases unmatched: 8. The length of the CDR3 is 13 residues. CDR3 bases: TGCAGTGCTAGGCAGGGGGCTCTGGGGCCCCTCCACTTT. This sequence encodes CSARQGALGPLHF.

This clonotype was seen at least ten times. The V gene is TRBV28, the J gene TRBJ2-7, with D possibly TRBD2 on 5 matching bases. Germline V gene lookup returns CDR1 MDHEN and CDR2 SYDVKM. V gave up 4 bases and J gave up 4 bases, with 23 bases separating them. CDR3 length: 17 residues. CDR3 protein: CASSSRVKTTSGYEQYF. As DNA, the CDR3 is TGTGCCAGCAGTTCCCGGGTGAAGACTACTAGTGGGTACGAGCAGTACTTC.

Many counts were recorded for this clonotype. This chain links TRBV7-8 with TRBJ2-2; no reliable D call. Germline V gene data show CDR1 as SGHVS and CDR2 as FQNEAQ. Trimming took off 1 base at V and 6 bases at J, with 21 bases between the two ends. This CDR3 has 18 residues. The CDR3 is CASSLEPPGLVYPGELFF. The DNA of the CDR3 is TGTGCCAGCAGCTTAGAACCCCCCGGGTTGGTTTATCCCGGGGAGCTGTTTTTT.

The rearrangement links TRBV7-2 to TRBJ2-1; maybe TRBD2 (6 bases). The ends were cut back, 1 base at V and 12 bases at J, with 10 bases in the middle. Germline-derived CDR1 and CDR2 are SGHTA and FQGNSA. The CDR3 totals 12 residues. The CDR3 nucleotides are TGTACCAGCAGCTTAGGGGAGGAAGTGCAGTTCTTC. It specifies CTSSLGEEVQFF.

This clonotype was observed a handful of times. This sequence joins TRBV7-2 and TRBJ2-3; D assignment may be TRBD1 or TRBD2 (5 bases each). The germline V and J ends were trimmed by 6 bases and 5 bases, with 21 bases remaining between them. The CDR3 is 16 amino acids. CDR1 is SGHTA and CDR2 is FQGNSA in the germline V gene. The CDR3 bases are TGTGCCAGCAGTTTATCCGGGACGGAAATGGGAGATACGCAGTATTTT. It encodes CASSLSGTEMGDTQYF.

This clonotype was recorded a few times. V is TRBV30 and J is TRBJ2-5, with D perhaps TRBD1 or TRBD2 (6 bases each). This CDR3 comprises 15 residues. Between the trimmed V and J ends, which lost 0 bases and 4 bases, there was a span of 15 bases. Germline V CDR1 and CDR2: GTSNPN, SVGIG (reference sequence). DNA for the CDR3: TGTGCCTGGAGTGTAAAGGGGGGTAGGTCAGAGACCCAGTACTTC. Its protein product is CAWSVKGGRSETQYF.

V usage is TRBV7-8 and J usage is TRBJ2-3, with D perhaps TRBD1 (5 bases). Germline assignment: CDR1 SGHVS and CDR2 FQNEAQ. CDR3 length: 13 amino acids. With 4 bases removed from V and 6 bases from J, the gap between germline ends came to 11 bases. The CDR3 loop reads CASSSRQSDTQYF. The CDR3 region has the DNA TGTGCCAGCAGCTCTAGACAGTCCGATACGCAGTATTTT.

The V and J genes are TRBV6-5 and TRBJ2-5; D is perhaps TRBD1 (5 bases). Germline loops: CDR1 MNHEY, CDR2 SVGAGI. The CDR3 is 16 residues long. Deletions cut 11 bases from V and 5 bases from J, with 27 bases between. CDR3 sequence (DNA): TGTGCCGCCCAAGGTTCGGCTGGGGCCAGCTGGGAGACCCAGTACTTC. Encoded protein: CAAQGSAGASWETQYF.

This chain connects TRBV7-9 to TRBJ1-6, with TRBD1 as a possible D gene (5 bases). This CDR3 spans 13 amino acids. Trimming removed 3 bases from V and 7 bases from J, with 7 bases in between. CDR1 SEHNR and CDR2 FQNEAQ come from the germline V gene (reference sequence). DNA of the CDR3: TGTGCCAGCAGCTTTGACAGAAATTCACCCCTCCACTTT. Its protein product is CASSFDRNSPLHF.

At least ten counts were recorded for this clonotype. J is TRBJ2-7 and V is TRBV13; 11 bases agree with TRBD2. The germline gives CDR1 PRHDT, CDR2 FYEKMQ (reference sequence). The CDR3 consists of 15 residues. The V gene end was trimmed by 2 bases and the J gene end by 5 bases; junction bases not matched to a gene: 5. CDR3 bases: TGTGCCAGCAGCTTATGGGTAGCGGGGGGGAACGAGCAGTACTTC. Translated: CASSLWVAGGNEQYF.

This clonotype turned up a few times. The chain links TRBV28 to TRBJ2-5, with 9 nucleotides matching TRBD2. Per the germline V gene, CDR1 is MDHEN and CDR2 is SYDVKM. V was clipped by 2 bases and J by 3 bases; unmatched bases: 7. The CDR3 extends over 16 amino acids. The CDR3 loop reads CASSLGGGGAKETQYF. The DNA for the CDR3 is TGTGCCAGCAGTTTAGGTGGCGGGGGGGCTAAAGAGACCCAGTACTTC.

In this sample, this clonotype turned up many times. The chain recombines TRBV7-2 with TRBJ2-7, with a possible D match to TRBD1 (6 bases). The CDR3 is 13 residues long. V lost 1 base and J 3 bases, leaving 7 bases between the germline ends. CDR1 and CDR2 from the germline V gene are SGHTA and FQGNSA. In nucleotides, the CDR3 is TGTGCCAGCAGCTTAGGCAGGGGCTACGAGCAGTACTTC. Amino acid sequence: CASSLGRGYEQYF.

As concerns this clonotype: No conserved phenylalanine or tryptophan ends this CDR3, so it is likely a read error. The V and J genes are TRBV5-1 and TRBJ2-7; unclear D gene. The CDR3 totals 12 residues. Germline CDR1 SGHRS, CDR2 YFSETQ. With 3 bases removed from V and 2 bases from J, the gap between germline ends came to 6 bases. DNA of the CDR3: TGCGCCAGCAGCTCGGGTGCCTACGAGCAGTACCTC. The encoded protein is CASSSGAYEQYL.

This clonotype has a count of ten or more. This chain uses TRBV5-5 with TRBJ1-4, with D possibly TRBD1 on 5 matching bases. The V end lost 0 bases, the J end lost 6 bases, and 12 bases lay between the germline ends. The germline V gene encodes CDR1 SGHKS and CDR2 YYEKEE (reference sequence). CDR3 length: 15 residues. CDR3 amino acids: CASSLGSRVDEKLFF. The CDR3 DNA follows: TGTGCCAGCAGCTTGGGGAGCAGGGTAGATGAAAAACTGTTTTTT. Full variable domain (rest looked up from reference TRBV5-5 and TRBJ1-4): DAGVTQSPTHLIKTRGQQVTLRCSPISGHKSVSWYQQVLGQGPQFIFQYYEKEERGRGNFPDRFSARQFPNYSSELNVNALLLGDSALYLCASSLGSRVDEKLFFGSGTQLSVL.

In the case of this clonotype: One junction end disagrees with the germline gene, perhaps due to a read error. V and J are TRBV29-1 and TRBJ1-5, with D possibly TRBD1 on 6 matching bases. The germline V gene encodes CDR1 SQVTM and CDR2 ANQGSEA. The CDR3 has 14 amino acids. This CDR3 reads CGVAEGGWNQLQHF. The CDR3 nucleotides read TGCGGCGTTGCAGAGGGGGGGTGGAATCAGCTCCAGCATTTT.

V gene TRBV7-2 combines with J gene TRBJ1-1, with TRBD1 as a possible D gene (5 bases). V shed 4 bases and J shed 6 bases, with 12 bases lying between them. The CDR3 runs to 13 residues. Germline CDR1 is SGHTA and CDR2 is FQGNSA. The CDR3 reads CASSSQLGPEAFF. The CDR3 bases are TGTGCCAGCAGCTCCCAATTGGGGCCTGAAGCTTTCTTT. The full variable domain, rest sourced from reference TRBV7-2 and TRBJ1-1, is GAGVSQSPSNKVTEKGKDVELRCDPISGHTALYWYRQSLGQGLEFLIYFQGNSAPDKSGLPSDRFSAERTGGSVSTLTIQRTQQEDSAVYLCASSSQLGPEAFFGQGTRLTVV.

Only a few counts were recorded for this clonotype. V usage is TRBV20-1 and J usage is TRBJ2-7, with a possible D match to TRBD1 (5 bases). V shed 4 bases and J shed 6 bases, with 16 bases lying between them. The CDR3 spans 13 residues. Looked up from germline, CDR1 is DFQATT and CDR2 is SNEGSKA (reference sequence). The CDR3, as DNA: TGCAGTGCTACCTCAGCCAGGGAAAGCGAGCAGTACTTC. Protein: CSATSARESEQYF.

V gene TRBV29-1 combines with J gene TRBJ1-4; the match to TRBD1 covers 7 bases. This CDR3 region has 13 residues. V trimming: 7 bases; J trimming: 2 bases; junction bases outside the gene matches: 4. Germline V gives CDR1 SQVTM, CDR2 ANQGSEA. The CDR3 DNA is TGCAGCGGACAGGGAGGGACTAATGAAAAACTGTTTTTT. Amino acid sequence: CSGQGGTNEKLFF.

The chain couples TRBV9 to TRBJ1-5, with TRBD1 matching 10 bases. Germline values: CDR1 SGDLS, CDR2 YYNGEE. The trim removed 3 bases at V and 3 bases at J, leaving 9 bases unmatched. The CDR3 is 17 amino acids. CDR3 protein: CASSARLGTGDNQPQHF. As DNA, the CDR3 is TGTGCCAGCAGCGCGCGACTCGGGACAGGGGACAATCAGCCCCAGCATTTT.

This sequence joins TRBV16 and TRBJ1-5, with 7 nucleotides matching TRBD1. The CDR3 extends over 16 amino acids. With 2 bases clipped from V and 4 bases from J, the junction kept 8 bases outside the gene matches. Per the germline V gene, CDR1 is KGHSY and CDR2 is FQNENV. CDR3 sequence (DNA): TGTGCCAGCAGCCAACTCGGCAGGGGGGTAAATCAGCCCCAGCATTTT. Translated: CASSQLGRGVNQPQHF.

This clonotype occurred a few times. V is TRBV10-3 and J is TRBJ1-5; a possible D gene is TRBD1 (5 bases). Germline-derived CDR1 and CDR2 are ENHRY and SYGVKD. The CDR3 is 13 residues long. The V end lost 7 bases, the J end lost 7 bases, and 14 bases lay between the germline ends. CDR3 DNA: TGTGCCATCAAACGGGACGTTGGGCAGCCCCAGCATTTT. This gives the protein CAIKRDVGQPQHF.

This clonotype was counted only a few times. The rearrangement uses TRBV9 and TRBJ1-2; D gene uncertain. V gave up 4 bases and J gave up 5 bases, with 12 bases separating them. Germline values: CDR1 SGDLS, CDR2 YYNGEE. This CDR3 contains 13 residues. CDR3 DNA sequence: TGTGCCAGCAGCTCCGGTTCCGGATATGGCTACACCTTC. Translating it yields CASSSGSGYGYTF.

A remark on this clonotype: One junction end does not reproduce the germline sequence, and a read error may be involved. The chain uses TRBV7-8 and TRBJ2-5; D is perhaps TRBD2 (6 bases). The CDR3 spans 16 residues. From germline, CDR1 is SGHVS and CDR2 FQNEAQ. In DNA, the CDR3 is TGTGTCAGCAGCTTATTCTCGGGAGTCTTATTAGAGACCCAGTACTTC. This gives the protein CVSSLFSGVLLETQYF.

Concerning this clonotype: The limits of the CDR3 on the DNA are not certain, so only TCRdb's listed CDR3 is given. The chain recombines TRBV12-3 or TRBV12-4 with TRBJ2-6; the table's D call of TRBD2 was not tested on the DNA. The CDR3 has 19 amino acids, counting both end residues. The CDR3 loop reads CASSLSGTEAFFGANVLTF.

For the CDR3, the DNA is TGTGCCAGCAGTGTAAACGAGGTTGAAGCTTTCTTT. Translated, it gives CASSVNEVEAFF. The V and J genes are TRBV9 and TRBJ1-1; D is unresolved. Trimming removed 5 bases at V and 7 bases at J, with 12 bases between. Germline CDR1 and CDR2: SGDLS and YYNGEE. The CDR3 runs 12 residues.

The V gene is TRBV7-3, the J gene TRBJ1-1; tentatively, D is TRBD1 (5 bases). There are 13 residues in the CDR3. Trimming shortened V by 0 bases and J by 7 bases, and 9 bases separated the two germline ends. CDR1 is SGHTA and CDR2 is FQGTGA in the germline V gene. CDR3 amino acids: CASSLTRDGEAFF. The CDR3 nucleotides are TGTGCCAGCAGCTTAACTCGGGACGGTGAAGCTTTCTTT. Full variable domain (remainder filled in from reference TRBV7-3 and TRBJ1-1): GAGVSQTPSNKVTEKGKYVELRCDPISGHTALYWYRQSLGQGPEFLIYFQGTGAADDSGLPNDRFFAVRPEGSVSTLKIQRTERGDSAVYLCASSLTRDGEAFFGQGTRLTVV.